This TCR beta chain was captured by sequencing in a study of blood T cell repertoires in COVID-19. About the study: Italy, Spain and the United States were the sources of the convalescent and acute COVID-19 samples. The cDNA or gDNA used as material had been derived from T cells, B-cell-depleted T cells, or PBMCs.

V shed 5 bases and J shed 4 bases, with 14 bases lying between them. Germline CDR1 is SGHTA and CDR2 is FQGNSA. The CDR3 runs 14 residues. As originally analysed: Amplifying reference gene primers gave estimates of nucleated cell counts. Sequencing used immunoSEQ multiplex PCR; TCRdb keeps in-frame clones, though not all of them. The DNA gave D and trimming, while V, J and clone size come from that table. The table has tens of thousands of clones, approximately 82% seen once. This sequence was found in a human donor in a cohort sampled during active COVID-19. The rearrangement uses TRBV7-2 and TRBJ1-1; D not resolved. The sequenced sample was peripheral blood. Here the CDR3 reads CASSQPRYGTEAFF. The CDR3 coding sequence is TGTGCCAGCAGCCAACCTCGGTATGGCACTGAAGCTTTCTTT. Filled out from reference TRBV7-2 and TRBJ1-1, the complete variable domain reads GAGVSQSPSNKVTEKGKDVELRCDPISGHTALYWYRQSLGQGLEFLIYFQGNSAPDKSGLPSDRFSAERTGGSVSTLTIQRTQQEDSAVYLCASSQPRYGTEAFFGQGTRLTVV.